This note documents a single TCR beta chain sequence. Those who donated, Caucasian adults without exception, all lived in Nashville, Tennessee. Profiled with immunoSEQ multiplex PCR; TCRdb holds only in-frame clones, not every one. This table has millions of clones, approximately 92% appearing once. This entry is derived from a study of shared clonotypes between healthy human individuals. This CDR3 is 16 amino acids long. The V end lost 0 bases, the J end lost 4 bases, and 15 bases lay between the germline ends. Germline assignment: CDR1 SGHNT and CDR2 YYREEE (reference sequence). The specimen sequenced was naive CD4+ T cells sorted from blood. Indicated subset: CD45RA+ positively selected. V gene TRBV5-4 combines with J gene TRBJ2-3; the D is unclear. The TCR was taken from a man between 18 and 35 years old in good health. The CDR3 here is CASSLVGLGPADTQYF. CDR3 nucleotides: TGTGCCAGCAGCTTGGTTGGGCTAGGCCCCGCAGATACGCAGTATTTT.